This is a list of T cell receptor beta chains from one sample in a study of Ad26.COV2.S vaccination and SARS-CoV-2 variants. The table came from immunoSEQ multiplex PCR; TCRdb's copy has only in-frame clones and leaves some out. The sample has fewer than 400,000 clones, roughly 80% seen once; the top ten hold 2% to 2.5%. The sequences come from peripheral blood, collected in a trial of Ad26.COV2.S vaccine versus placebo. All receptors derive from a person between 18 and 65 years old who received the Ad26.COV2.S COVID-19 vaccine or a placebo. The CDR3 runs from the conserved cysteine through the conserved F or W. D genes are given only for firm matches. Rows give clone size only sometimes, using once, few, many, or a class for an expanded clone.

v_gene	abundance	j_gene	len	d_gene	CDR3aa	CDR3nt
TRBV28	NA	TRBJ1-6	13	NA	CASTRQPPSPLHF	TGTGCCAGCACGCGCCAACCACCCTCACCCCTCCACTTT
TRBV7-9	NA	TRBJ1-5	13	NA	CASSPEGNQPQHF	TGTGCCAGCAGCCCCGAAGGAAATCAGCCCCAGCATTTT
TRBV30	NA	TRBJ2-6	17	NA	CAWKGVTGSSGANVLTF	TGTGCCTGGAAGGGCGTGACGGGCTCCTCTGGGGCCAACGTCCTGACTTTC
TRBV5-6	NA	TRBJ2-7	14	NA	CASSLFSSTYEQYF	TGTGCCAGCAGCTTATTTTCGTCCACATACGAGCAGTACTTC
TRBV7-3	NA	TRBJ2-1	15	TRBD1	CASSLQQGARYEQFF	TGTGCCAGCAGCCTCCAACAGGGGGCGCGATATGAGCAGTTCTTC
TRBV6-2/TRBV6-3	NA	TRBJ1-4	15	TRBD1	CASSSTGRSNEKLFF	TGTGCCAGCAGTTCGACAGGGCGATCGAATGAAAAACTGTTTTTT
TRBV2	few	TRBJ1-1	14	NA	CASRGPSRDTEAFF	TGTGCCAGCAGGGGTCCCTCTCGGGACACTGAAGCTTTCTTT
TRBV9	NA	TRBJ2-3	19	TRBD1	CASSTRRRTGYSSTDTQYF	TGTGCCAGCAGCACTCGAAGAAGGACAGGGTATTCTAGCACAGATACGCAGTATTTT
TRBV27	NA	TRBJ2-2	16	NA	CASSPRGPANTGELFF	TGTGCCAGCAGTCCCCGGGGGCCAGCGAACACCGGGGAGCTGTTTTTT
TRBV4-2	NA	TRBJ2-1	17	TRBD2	CASSQPSGGAPDNEQFF	TGTGCCAGCAGCCAACCTAGCGGGGGGGCCCCTGACAATGAGCAGTTCTTC
TRBV5-1	NA	TRBJ2-3	16	NA	CASSARPAVGEDTQYF	TGCGCCAGCAGCGCCCGACCAGCGGTGGGGGAAGATACGCAGTATTTT
TRBV5-1	NA	TRBJ2-7	14	NA	CASSFGALAGEQYF	TGCGCCAGCAGCTTCGGGGCCTTGGCCGGGGAGCAGTACTTC
TRBV24-1	NA	TRBJ2-3	18	TRBD2	CATSDPGLAGVSTDTQYF	TGTGCCACCAGTGATCCCGGACTAGCGGGGGTGAGCACAGATACGCAGTATTTT
TRBV9	NA	TRBJ2-5	16	TRBD2	CASSEGTSGGQETQYF	TGTGCCAGCAGCGAGGGGACTAGCGGGGGACAAGAGACCCAGTACTTC
TRBV29-1	once	TRBJ1-1	15	NA	CSVSSGAGLNTEAFF	TGCAGCGTTTCCTCCGGGGCAGGGTTGAACACTGAAGCTTTCTTT
TRBV10-1	NA	TRBJ1-1	15	NA	CASSDSQGVGAEAFF	TGCGCCAGCAGTGACTCACAGGGAGTTGGAGCTGAAGCTTTCTTT
TRBV6-5	NA	TRBJ2-7	11	NA	CASRRDLEQYF	TGTGCCAGCAGAAGGGACCTCGAGCAGTACTTC
TRBV11-2	NA	TRBJ2-1	13	NA	CASSLGFSGEQFF	TGTGCCAGCAGCTTGGGCTTCAGCGGTGAGCAGTTCTTC
TRBV7-2	NA	TRBJ1-6	17	TRBD1	CASSLVGRQGSSPPLHF	TGTGCCAGCAGCTTAGTTGGAAGACAGGGTTCGTCTCCACCCCTCCACTTT
TRBV7-2	NA	TRBJ1-2	15	TRBD1	CASSPSRQGPVGYTF	TGTGCCAGCAGCCCATCCAGACAGGGCCCCGTTGGCTACACCTTC
TRBV4-2	NA	TRBJ2-5	14	TRBD1	CASSQERQGKTQYF	TGTGCCAGCAGCCAAGAAAGACAGGGGAAGACCCAGTACTTC
TRBV24-1	NA	TRBJ2-7	14	TRBD1	CATSEGGQGYEQYF	TGTGCCACCAGTGAGGGGGGACAGGGCTACGAGCAGTACTTC
TRBV28	NA	TRBJ1-6	15	NA	CASSFGGIVGSPLHF	TGTGCCAGCAGTTTCGGGGGGATCGTTGGATCACCCCTCCACTTT
TRBV30	once	TRBJ2-5	15	TRBD2	CAWSVRAGALGTQYF	TGTGCCTGGAGTGTACGAGCGGGGGCCCTAGGGACCCAGTACTTC
TRBV7-2	NA	TRBJ2-7	14	NA	CASSMAGRSYEQYF	TGTGCCAGCAGCATGGCGGGACGGTCCTACGAGCAGTACTTC
TRBV7-8	NA	TRBJ2-3	16	TRBD2	CASSLRRGASTDTQYF	TGTGCCAGCAGCTTACGGCGGGGGGCTAGCACAGATACGCAGTATTTT
TRBV14	NA	TRBJ1-3	16	NA	CASRHTGRGSGNTIYF	TGTGCCAGCAGACATACCGGGCGGGGGTCTGGAAACACCATATATTTT
TRBV5-1	NA	TRBJ1-2	16	NA	CASSLVVAGGRYGYTF	TGCGCCAGCAGCTTGGTCGTTGCGGGGGGTCGGTATGGCTACACCTTC
TRBV7-3	NA	TRBJ2-3	15	NA	CASSSPSEGTDTQYF	TGTGCCAGCAGCTCCCCTTCGGAGGGCACAGATACGCAGTATTTT
TRBV9	NA	TRBJ2-5	15	NA	CASSDSGTLQETQYF	TGTGCCAGCAGCGACTCGGGGACCCTACAAGAGACCCAGTACTTC
TRBV4-1	many	TRBJ1-2	16	NA	CASSQGEKTPYYGYTF	TGCGCCAGCAGCCAGGGGGAGAAAACTCCTTACTATGGCTACACCTTC
TRBV29-1	once	TRBJ1-5	14	NA	CSVEAGDSNQPQHF	TGCAGCGTTGAAGCAGGGGATAGCAATCAGCCCCAGCATTTT
TRBV5-1	NA	TRBJ2-3	16	NA	CASSGGRDSVTDTQYF	TGCGCCAGCAGCGGAGGCCGGGACTCCGTTACAGATACGCAGTATTTT
TRBV6-5	NA	TRBJ2-1	16	NA	CASSLTGRMTYNEQFF	TGTGCCAGCAGTTTAACGGGACGTATGACCTACAATGAGCAGTTCTTC
TRBV9	NA	TRBJ2-7	13	NA	CASSVGQNYEQYF	TGTGCCAGCAGCGTCGGGCAGAATTACGAGCAGTACTTC
TRBV29-1	NA	TRBJ2-7	15	TRBD1	CSVEIPGTGGRQQYF	TGCAGCGTTGAAATCCCCGGGACAGGGGGCAGACAGCAGTACTTC
TRBV11-3	NA	TRBJ2-3	16	NA	CASSFFGRSSTDTQYF	TGTGCCAGCAGCTTTTTTGGCAGATCTAGCACAGATACGCAGTATTTT
TRBV5-4	NA	TRBJ1-4	15	NA	CASSLARAEGTKLFF	TGTGCCAGCAGCTTGGCCCGGGCCGAAGGTACGAAACTGTTTTTT
TRBV20-1	NA	TRBJ2-7	13	NA	CSASGLTDYEQYF	TGCAGTGCTAGTGGACTCACTGACTACGAGCAGTACTTC
TRBV19	once	TRBJ2-7	14	TRBD1	CASSHRTGLHEQYF	TGTGCCAGTAGTCACAGGACAGGGCTCCACGAGCAGTACTTC
TRBV2	once	TRBJ1-6	15	NA	CASSRDTQADSPLHF	TGTGCCAGCAGTAGGGACACCCAAGCGGATTCACCCCTCCACTTT
TRBV7-9	NA	TRBJ2-1	20	NA	CASSTPRDRVTLSAYNEQFF	TGTGCCAGCAGCACCCCTCGGGACCGAGTAACGTTGAGCGCATACAATGAGCAGTTCTTC
TRBV2	few	TRBJ2-1	15	NA	CASSTLAVGYNEQFF	TGTGCCAGCAGTACACTAGCAGTCGGATACAATGAGCAGTTCTTC
TRBV7-2	NA	TRBJ2-5	13	NA	CASSLMSAETQYF	TGTGCCAGCAGCTTAATGTCGGCGGAGACCCAGTACTTC
TRBV7-3	NA	TRBJ1-1	14	TRBD1	CASSLTGGNTEAFF	TGTGCCAGCAGCTTGACAGGGGGGAACACTGAAGCTTTCTTT
TRBV20-1	NA	TRBJ2-1	11	TRBD2	CSAWGGREQFF	TGCAGTGCTTGGGGGGGACGGGAGCAGTTCTTC
TRBV7-9	few	TRBJ1-2	11	NA	CASSSGEGYTF	TGTGCCAGCAGCTCGGGTGAGGGCTACACCTTC
TRBV7-3	once	TRBJ2-1	15	TRBD2	CASSLAGGRFNEQFF	TGTGCCAGCAGCCTAGCGGGGGGAAGGTTCAATGAGCAGTTCTTC
TRBV4-1	NA	TRBJ1-6	13	NA	CASSQAGNSPLHF	TGCGCCAGCAGCCAAGCCGGAAATTCACCCCTCCACTTT
TRBV7-6	NA	TRBJ1-6	19	TRBD1	CASSLDLAVQGFYNSPLHF	TGTGCCAGCAGCTTAGATTTGGCGGTACAGGGGTTCTATAATTCACCCCTCCACTTT
TRBV30	NA	TRBJ2-7	17	NA	CAWSPIAGTPGHQEQYF	TGTGCCTGGAGTCCTATTGCCGGGACCCCAGGACATCAAGAGCAGTACTTC